The clone carrying this TCR beta chain came up once. Deletions cut 0 bases from V and 6 bases from J, with 4 bases between. The CDR3 spans 11 residues. Germline-derived CDR1 and CDR2 are SGHDT and YYEEEE. The authors' processing: Reference gene primer amplification in the assay estimated nucleated cell counts. Profiling relied on immunoSEQ multiplex PCR, and the TCRdb table lists in-frame clones only, not all of them. V, J and clone size reflect that table, while D and trimming were determined from the DNA. The table includes almost 55,000 clones, approximately 87% detected once. The entry originates in a study of blood T cell repertoires in COVID-19. Study context: Samples taken during acute and convalescent COVID-19 were collected in the United States, Italy and Spain. In each case, the material was cDNA or gDNA derived from T cells, B-cell-depleted T cells, or PBMCs.

The TCR was taken from a human donor in a cohort sampled during active COVID-19. The sequencing input was peripheral blood. V usage is TRBV5-6 and J usage is TRBJ2-7; D is ambiguous. The DNA for the CDR3 is TGTGCCAGCAGCTTGGCTATCGAGCAGTACTTC. Its translation is CASSLAIEQYF.